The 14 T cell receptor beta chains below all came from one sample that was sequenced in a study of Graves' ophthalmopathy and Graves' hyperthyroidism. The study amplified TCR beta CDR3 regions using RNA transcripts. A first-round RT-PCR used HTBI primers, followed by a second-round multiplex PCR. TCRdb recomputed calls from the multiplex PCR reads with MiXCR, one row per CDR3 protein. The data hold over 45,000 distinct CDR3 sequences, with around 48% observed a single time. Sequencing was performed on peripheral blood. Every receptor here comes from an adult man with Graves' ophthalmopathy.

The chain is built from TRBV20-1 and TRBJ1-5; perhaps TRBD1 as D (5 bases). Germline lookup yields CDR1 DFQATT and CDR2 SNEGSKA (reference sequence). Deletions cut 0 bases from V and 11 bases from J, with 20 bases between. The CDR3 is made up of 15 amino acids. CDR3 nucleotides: TGCAGTGCTAGAGATCAGGGCGGGGGTCGTGAGACCCAGCATTTT. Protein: CSARDQGGGRETQHF.

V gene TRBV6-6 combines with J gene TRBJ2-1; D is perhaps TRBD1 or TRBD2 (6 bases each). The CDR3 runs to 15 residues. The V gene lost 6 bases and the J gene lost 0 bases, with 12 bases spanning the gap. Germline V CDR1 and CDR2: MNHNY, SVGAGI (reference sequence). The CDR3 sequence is CASRLRGDSYNEQFF. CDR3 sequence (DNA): TGTGCCAGCAGATTAAGGGGGGACTCCTACAATGAGCAGTTCTTC.

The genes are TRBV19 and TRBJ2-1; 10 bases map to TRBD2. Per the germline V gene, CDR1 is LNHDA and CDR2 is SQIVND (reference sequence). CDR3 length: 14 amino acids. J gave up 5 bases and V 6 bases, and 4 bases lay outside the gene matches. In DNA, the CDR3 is TGTGCCAGTAGATCAGCGGGGGGGAACAATGAGCAGTTCTTC. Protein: CASRSAGGNNEQFF.

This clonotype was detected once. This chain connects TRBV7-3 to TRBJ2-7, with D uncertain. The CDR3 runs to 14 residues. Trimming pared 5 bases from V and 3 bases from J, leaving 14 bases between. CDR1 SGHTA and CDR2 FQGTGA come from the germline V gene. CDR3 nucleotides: TGTGCCAGCAGCGAGTCGGGCAGCCACTACGAGCAGTACTTC. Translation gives CASSESGSHYEQYF. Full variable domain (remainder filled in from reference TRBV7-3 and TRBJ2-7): GAGVSQTPSNKVTEKGKYVELRCDPISGHTALYWYRQSLGQGPEFLIYFQGTGAADDSGLPNDRFFAVRPEGSVSTLKIQRTERGDSAVYLCASSESGSHYEQYFGPGTRLTVT.

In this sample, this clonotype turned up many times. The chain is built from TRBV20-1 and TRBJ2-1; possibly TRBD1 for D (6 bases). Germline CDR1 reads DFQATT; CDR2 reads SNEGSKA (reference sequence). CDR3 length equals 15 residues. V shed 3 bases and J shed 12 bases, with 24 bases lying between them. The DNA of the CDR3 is TGCAGTGCTAGTTCCGGGACATGGTCTTTTTTTATGCAGTTCTTC. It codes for CSASSGTWSFFMQFF.

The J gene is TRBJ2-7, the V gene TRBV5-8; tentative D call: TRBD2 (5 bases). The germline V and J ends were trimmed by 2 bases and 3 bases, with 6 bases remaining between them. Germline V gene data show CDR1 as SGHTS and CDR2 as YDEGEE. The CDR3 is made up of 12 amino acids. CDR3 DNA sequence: TGTGCCAGCAGCTTTCGGGGCTACGAGCAGTACTTC. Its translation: CASSFRGYEQYF.

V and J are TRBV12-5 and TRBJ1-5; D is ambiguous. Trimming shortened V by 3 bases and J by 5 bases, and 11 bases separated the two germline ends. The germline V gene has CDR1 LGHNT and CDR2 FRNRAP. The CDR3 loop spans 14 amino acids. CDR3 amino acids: CASGFSGRHQPQHF. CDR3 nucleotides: TGTGCTAGTGGTTTTAGTGGACGCCATCAGCCCCAGCATTTT.

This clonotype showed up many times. Here the CDR3 reads CASRKNTGELFF. The CDR3 DNA reads TGTGCCAGCAGAAAGAACACCGGGGAGCTGTTTTTT. The chain couples TRBV12-3 or TRBV12-4 to TRBJ2-2, with D hard to call. This CDR3 comprises 12 residues. Between the trimmed V and J ends, which lost 6 bases and 1 base, there was a span of 3 bases.

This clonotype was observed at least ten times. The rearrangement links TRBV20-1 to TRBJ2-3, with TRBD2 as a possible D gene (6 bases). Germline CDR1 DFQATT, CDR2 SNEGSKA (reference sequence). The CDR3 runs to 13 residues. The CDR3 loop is CSMTAWGADTQYF. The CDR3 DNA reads TGCAGCATGACCGCTTGGGGGGCAGATACGCAGTATTTT.

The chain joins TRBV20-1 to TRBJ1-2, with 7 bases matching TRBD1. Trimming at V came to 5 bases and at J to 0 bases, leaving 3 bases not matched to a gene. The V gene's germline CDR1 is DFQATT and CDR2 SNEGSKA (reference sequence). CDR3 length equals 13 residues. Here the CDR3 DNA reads TGCAGTGCTGGGACAGTAGCTAACTATGGCTACACCTTC. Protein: CSAGTVANYGYTF.

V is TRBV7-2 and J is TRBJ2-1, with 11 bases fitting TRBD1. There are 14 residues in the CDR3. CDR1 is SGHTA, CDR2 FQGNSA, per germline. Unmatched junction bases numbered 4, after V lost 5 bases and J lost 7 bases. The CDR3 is CASSTGTGGNEQFF. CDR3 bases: TGTGCCAGCAGCACCGGGACAGGGGGGAATGAGCAGTTCTTC.

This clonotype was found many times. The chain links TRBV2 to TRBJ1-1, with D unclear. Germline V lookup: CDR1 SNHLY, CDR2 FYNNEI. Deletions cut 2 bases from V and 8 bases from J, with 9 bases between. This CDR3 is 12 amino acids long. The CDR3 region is CASSEIGSEAFF. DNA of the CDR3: TGTGCCAGCAGTGAAATTGGGAGCGAAGCTTTCTTT.

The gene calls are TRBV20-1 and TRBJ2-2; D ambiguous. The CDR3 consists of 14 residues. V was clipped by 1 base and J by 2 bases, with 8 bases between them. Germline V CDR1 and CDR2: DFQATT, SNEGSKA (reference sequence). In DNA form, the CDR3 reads TGCAGTGCTAGAGTAGACGGAAACACCGGGGAGCTGTTTTTT. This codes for CSARVDGNTGELFF.

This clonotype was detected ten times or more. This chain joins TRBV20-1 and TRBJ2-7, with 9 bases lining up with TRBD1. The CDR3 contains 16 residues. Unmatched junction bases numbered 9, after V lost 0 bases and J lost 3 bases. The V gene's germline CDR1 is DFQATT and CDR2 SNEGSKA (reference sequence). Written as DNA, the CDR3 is TGCAGTGCTAGAGATATCAGGGGACAGGGACTCTACGAGCAGTACTTC. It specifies CSARDIRGQGLYEQYF.